The rows below give T cell receptor beta chains drawn from one sample of a study of T-cell reconstitution after alpha-beta-depleted transplantation in children. Using its own MiXCR run on the PCR reads, TCRdb lists one record per CDR3 protein. Among 200,000 to 250,000 distinct CDR3 sequences listed, 11% were seen once. The sequencing here drew on PBMCs, taken before TCRalphabeta/CD19-depleted stem cell transplant. These receptors were collected from a child younger than two with acute myeloid leukemia, due to receive a stem cell transplant. The CDR3 runs from the conserved cysteine through the conserved F or W. The D gene is left open where the match is weak. Size values are once, few and many counts, or a class for expanded clones, and some rows have none.

J gene: TRBJ1-1; D gene: .; clone size: many; V gene: TRBV19; CDR3 protein: CATRGWAEAFF; CDR3 DNA: TGTGCCACTAGAGGGTGGGCTGAAGCTTTCTTT
J gene: TRBJ1-5; D gene: .; clone size: many; V gene: TRBV5-1; CDR3 protein: CASSLAGGVGQPQHF; CDR3 DNA: TGCGCCAGCAGCTTGGCCGGGGGTGTAGGTCAGCCCCAGCATTTT
J gene: TRBJ2-1; D gene: .; clone size: few; V gene: TRBV20-1; CDR3 protein: CSASGMRWNEQFF; CDR3 DNA: TGCAGTGCTAGCGGGATGAGATGGAATGAGCAGTTCTTC
J gene: TRBJ2-3; D gene: TRBD1; clone size: many; V gene: TRBV7-2; CDR3 protein: CASSSRTGGTQYF; CDR3 DNA: TGTGCCAGCAGCTCTCGAACAGGGGGGACGCAGTATTTT
J gene: TRBJ1-2; D gene: TRBD1; clone size: many; V gene: TRBV12-3/TRBV12-4; CDR3 protein: CASSLTGGRYTF; CDR3 DNA: TGTGCCAGCAGTTTGACAGGGGGCCGCTACACCTTC
J gene: TRBJ1-1; D gene: .; clone size: many; V gene: TRBV5-1; CDR3 protein: CASSLEGLGTEAFF; CDR3 DNA: TGCGCCAGCAGCTTGGAGGGGTTGGGCACTGAAGCTTTCTTT
J gene: TRBJ2-1; D gene: .; clone size: many; V gene: TRBV3-1; CDR3 protein: CASSQPDSYNEQFF; CDR3 DNA: TGTGCCAGCAGCCAACCTGACTCCTACAATGAGCAGTTCTTC
J gene: TRBJ2-5; D gene: .; clone size: few; V gene: TRBV10-3; CDR3 protein: CAISSRPGEETQYF; CDR3 DNA: TGTGCCATCAGCTCCAGGCCGGGAGAAGAGACCCAGTACTTC
J gene: TRBJ1-1; D gene: .; clone size: many; V gene: TRBV7-6; CDR3 protein: CASSLAESFQGSAEAFF; CDR3 DNA: TGTGCCAGCAGCTTAGCGGAAAGCTTCCAGGGGAGCGCTGAAGCTTTCTTT
J gene: TRBJ1-4; D gene: .; clone size: many; V gene: TRBV20-1; CDR3 protein: CSARDMTGDEKLFF; CDR3 DNA: TGCAGTGCTAGAGATATGACGGGCGATGAAAAACTGTTTTTT
J gene: TRBJ1-1; D gene: .; clone size: .; V gene: TRBV20-1; CDR3 protein: CSFRPGNWGMNTEAFF; CDR3 DNA: TGCAGTTTCCGTCCGGGGAACTGGGGAATGAACACTGAAGCTTTCTTT
J gene: TRBJ1-4; D gene: .; clone size: many; V gene: TRBV7-3; CDR3 protein: CASSATATNEKLFF; CDR3 DNA: TGTGCCAGCAGCGCGACAGCAACTAATGAAAAACTGTTTTTT
J gene: TRBJ2-2; D gene: TRBD1; clone size: many; V gene: TRBV28; CDR3 protein: CASSDAGTANTGELFF; CDR3 DNA: TGTGCCAGCAGTGACGCCGGGACAGCGAACACCGGGGAGCTGTTTTTT
J gene: TRBJ2-3; D gene: .; clone size: many; V gene: TRBV20-1; CDR3 protein: CSAREGGGQMSDTQYF; CDR3 DNA: TGCAGTGCTAGAGAAGGAGGCGGGCAGATGAGCGATACGCAGTATTTT
J gene: TRBJ2-7; D gene: TRBD2; clone size: many; V gene: TRBV28; CDR3 protein: CASSSTSAFPYEQYF; CDR3 DNA: TGTGCCAGCAGTTCCACTAGCGCCTTCCCCTACGAGCAGTACTTC
J gene: TRBJ2-1; D gene: .; clone size: many; V gene: TRBV27; CDR3 protein: CASSFFTGGNEQFF; CDR3 DNA: TGTGCCAGCAGTTTTTTCACCGGCGGGAATGAGCAGTTCTTC
J gene: TRBJ2-4; D gene: TRBD2; clone size: .; V gene: TRBV5-4; CDR3 protein: CASSLGASGRPTLNIQYF; CDR3 DNA: TGTGCCAGCAGTTTGGGGGCTAGCGGGAGGCCCACCTTGAACATTCAGTACTTC
J gene: TRBJ2-3; D gene: .; clone size: many; V gene: TRBV9; CDR3 protein: CASSVDLAPSTDTQYF; CDR3 DNA: TGTGCCAGCAGCGTAGATCTAGCGCCTAGCACAGATACGCAGTATTTT
J gene: TRBJ2-5; D gene: TRBD1; clone size: .; V gene: TRBV10-2; CDR3 protein: CASREQGTPWTQYF; CDR3 DNA: TGCGCCAGCAGAGAACAGGGGACCCCCTGGACCCAGTACTTC
J gene: TRBJ1-1; D gene: .; clone size: many; V gene: TRBV29-1; CDR3 protein: CSVGWEAFF; CDR3 DNA: TGCAGCGTTGGATGGGAAGCTTTCTTT
J gene: TRBJ1-2; D gene: TRBD1; clone size: .; V gene: TRBV5-4; CDR3 protein: CASSLTGEANYGYTF; CDR3 DNA: TGTGCCAGCAGCTTGACAGGGGAGGCTAACTATGGCTACACCTTC
J gene: TRBJ1-3; D gene: .; clone size: many; V gene: TRBV29-1; CDR3 protein: CSVERDNSGNTIYF; CDR3 DNA: TGCAGCGTTGAAAGGGACAACTCTGGAAACACCATATATTTT
J gene: TRBJ2-1; D gene: TRBD2; clone size: few; V gene: TRBV12-3/TRBV12-4; CDR3 protein: CAIKFGTSIGRAYNEQFF; CDR3 DNA: TGTGCCATCAAATTCGGGACTAGCATCGGCCGGGCGTACAATGAGCAGTTCTTC
J gene: TRBJ2-7; D gene: .; clone size: many; V gene: TRBV6-6; CDR3 protein: CASKEGDYEQYF; CDR3 DNA: TGTGCCAGCAAGGAGGGGGACTACGAGCAGTACTTC
J gene: TRBJ1-1; D gene: TRBD1; clone size: many; V gene: TRBV5-1; CDR3 protein: CASTLTGGDTEAFF; CDR3 DNA: TGCGCCAGCACCTTGACAGGGGGCGACACTGAAGCTTTCTTT
J gene: TRBJ2-5; D gene: .; clone size: many; V gene: TRBV29-1; CDR3 protein: CSSRGARQETQYF; CDR3 DNA: TGCAGCTCTCGGGGTGCACGCCAAGAGACCCAGTACTTC
J gene: TRBJ1-4; D gene: .; clone size: many; V gene: TRBV5-1; CDR3 protein: CASSPEVQKTTNEKLFF; CDR3 DNA: TGCGCCAGCAGCCCGGAGGTACAAAAAACAACTAATGAAAAACTGTTTTTT
J gene: TRBJ2-3; D gene: TRBD1; clone size: many; V gene: TRBV12-3/TRBV12-4; CDR3 protein: CASTLGQGLTDTQYF; CDR3 DNA: TGTGCCAGCACCCTGGGACAGGGACTCACAGATACGCAGTATTTT
J gene: TRBJ2-1; D gene: .; clone size: .; V gene: TRBV21-1; CDR3 protein: CASSTTSGSEQFF; CDR3 DNA: TGTGCCAGCAGCACAACTAGCGGGAGTGAGCAGTTCTTC
J gene: TRBJ1-5; D gene: .; clone size: many; V gene: TRBV7-2; CDR3 protein: CASSFEGGNQPQHF; CDR3 DNA: TGTGCCAGCAGCTTTGAGGGTGGCAATCAGCCCCAGCATTTT
J gene: TRBJ2-1; D gene: .; clone size: .; V gene: TRBV19; CDR3 protein: CASSPRQVRDEQFF; CDR3 DNA: TGTGCCAGTAGTCCCCGACAGGTGAGGGATGAGCAGTTCTTC
J gene: TRBJ1-2; D gene: .; clone size: many; V gene: TRBV2; CDR3 protein: CASSEQGNLYGYTF; CDR3 DNA: TGTGCCAGCAGTGAACAGGGGAATCTATATGGCTACACCTTC
J gene: TRBJ1-1; D gene: .; clone size: many; V gene: TRBV5-1; CDR3 protein: CASSLGVGLRTEAFF; CDR3 DNA: TGCGCCAGCAGCTTGGGGGTAGGGTTGAGGACTGAAGCTTTCTTT
J gene: TRBJ2-7; D gene: TRBD1; clone size: .; V gene: TRBV5-6; CDR3 protein: CASSSLGTVYEQYF; CDR3 DNA: TGTGCCAGCAGCTCCCTAGGGACAGTCTACGAGCAGTACTTC
J gene: TRBJ2-7; D gene: TRBD1; clone size: many; V gene: TRBV12-3/TRBV12-4; CDR3 protein: CASRAGTGDYEQYF; CDR3 DNA: TGTGCCAGCAGGGCCGGGACAGGGGACTACGAGCAGTACTTC
J gene: TRBJ1-5; D gene: TRBD1; clone size: few; V gene: TRBV28; CDR3 protein: CASRGTPGQGAMGNQPQHF; CDR3 DNA: TGTGCCAGCAGAGGAACTCCGGGACAGGGGGCAATGGGCAATCAGCCCCAGCATTTT
J gene: TRBJ1-6; D gene: .; clone size: few; V gene: TRBV5-1; CDR3 protein: CASSPQNSPLHF; CDR3 DNA: TGCGCCAGCAGCCCACAAAATTCACCCCTCCACTTT
J gene: TRBJ2-7; D gene: TRBD1; clone size: few; V gene: TRBV7-3; CDR3 protein: CASSLQQGAGYEQYF; CDR3 DNA: TGTGCCAGCAGCTTACAACAGGGGGCGGGGTACGAGCAGTACTTC
J gene: TRBJ1-1; D gene: .; clone size: few; V gene: TRBV29-1; CDR3 protein: CSVVFPETSPEAFF; CDR3 DNA: TGCAGCGTTGTGTTCCCGGAGACCTCTCCTGAAGCTTTCTTT
J gene: TRBJ2-3; D gene: .; clone size: many; V gene: TRBV29-1; CDR3 protein: CSVEDEGRDTQYF; CDR3 DNA: TGCAGCGTTGAAGATGAGGGCCGGGATACGCAGTATTTT
J gene: TRBJ1-5; D gene: TRBD1; clone size: many; V gene: TRBV12-3/TRBV12-4; CDR3 protein: CASSPIRGGQPQHF; CDR3 DNA: TGTGCCAGCAGTCCGATCAGGGGGGGACAGCCCCAGCATTTT
J gene: TRBJ2-5; D gene: TRBD2; clone size: many; V gene: TRBV20-1; CDR3 protein: CSAVPTSGTETQYF; CDR3 DNA: TGCAGTGCTGTTCCGACTAGCGGGACAGAGACCCAGTACTTC
J gene: TRBJ2-1; D gene: .; clone size: many; V gene: TRBV20-1; CDR3 protein: CSARKGTYEQFF; CDR3 DNA: TGCAGTGCTAGAAAGGGGACCTATGAGCAGTTCTTC
J gene: TRBJ1-2; D gene: .; clone size: many; V gene: TRBV20-1; CDR3 protein: CSLPVQSYGYTF; CDR3 DNA: TGCAGTCTCCCGGTCCAATCCTATGGCTACACCTTC
J gene: TRBJ2-1; D gene: .; clone size: few; V gene: TRBV11-2; CDR3 protein: CASSRGTVRYEQFF; CDR3 DNA: TGTGCCAGCAGCAGAGGGACGGTCCGGTACGAGCAGTTCTTC
J gene: TRBJ1-6; D gene: .; clone size: many; V gene: TRBV29-1; CDR3 protein: CSVEIRRGRGSPLHF; CDR3 DNA: TGCAGCGTTGAAATCCGCCGCGGACGTGGATCACCCCTCCACTTT
J gene: TRBJ2-2; D gene: .; clone size: many; V gene: TRBV7-8; CDR3 protein: CASSPVPGELFF; CDR3 DNA: TGTGCCAGCAGCCCCGTCCCCGGGGAGCTGTTTTTT
J gene: TRBJ1-2; D gene: .; clone size: few; V gene: TRBV12-3/TRBV12-4; CDR3 protein: CASSFGMYGYTF; CDR3 DNA: TGTGCCAGCAGTTTCGGAATGTATGGCTACACCTTC
J gene: TRBJ2-2; D gene: TRBD1; clone size: many; V gene: TRBV6-1; CDR3 protein: CASRGLGQGGELFF; CDR3 DNA: TGTGCCAGCAGGGGCCTGGGACAGGGGGGGGAGCTGTTTTTT
J gene: TRBJ2-1; D gene: .; clone size: many; V gene: TRBV5-1; CDR3 protein: CASSLVVGVSYNEQFF; CDR3 DNA: TGCGCCAGCAGCTTGGTGGTCGGAGTCTCCTACAATGAGCAGTTCTTC
J gene: TRBJ1-5; D gene: TRBD1; clone size: many; V gene: TRBV5-5; CDR3 protein: CASSWVGTGANQPQHF; CDR3 DNA: TGTGCCAGCAGCTGGGTAGGGACAGGGGCGAATCAGCCCCAGCATTTT